Below are 5 T cell receptor beta chains sequenced from a single sample in a study of shared clonotypes between healthy human individuals. Here immunoSEQ multiplex PCR was the method, and the copy in TCRdb shows in-frame clones only, minus some. This table has about 2.2 million clones, 90% to 95% appearing once. Terminally differentiated effector memory CD45RA+ cells were excluded by CCR7 positive selection of CD45RO-negative cells. Sequencing was carried out using naive CD8+ T cells from PBMCs. These receptors were collected from a man between 18 and 29 years old in good health. Some clones in this sample may be carry-over from other donors' samples.

The chain couples TRBV6-5 to TRBJ1-2; TRBD1 is a possible D gene (6 bases). The CDR3 length is 13 residues. Deletions cut 5 bases from V and 7 bases from J, with 14 bases between. Germline V gene lookup returns CDR1 MNHEY and CDR2 SVGAGI. CDR3 nucleotides: TGTGCCAGCAGTGGGACACAGGAGAGTGGCTACACCTTC. Translating it yields CASSGTQESGYTF.

The J gene is TRBJ2-5, the V gene TRBV7-8; TRBD2 is a possible D gene (5 bases). The length of the CDR3 is 14 residues. With 3 bases removed from V and 3 bases from J, the gap between germline ends came to 11 bases. The germline CDR1 and CDR2 sequences are SGHVS and FQNEAQ. CDR3 sequence: CASSFMGREETQYF. The CDR3 nucleotides are TGTGCCAGCAGCTTCATGGGGAGAGAAGAGACCCAGTACTTC.

This clone was recorded only once. J is TRBJ1-1 and V is TRBV27, with D possibly TRBD1 on 6 matching bases. The germline CDR1 and CDR2 sequences are MNHEY and SMNVEV (reference sequence). The CDR3 contains 16 residues. V was clipped by 6 bases and J by 4 bases, with 21 bases between them. The CDR3 here is CASSLGGAPGSTEAFF. In DNA form, the CDR3 reads TGTGCCAGCAGCCTGGGGGGGGCCCCGGGAAGCACTGAAGCTTTCTTT.

This clone has a single count. J is TRBJ2-7 and V is TRBV4-1; maybe TRBD2 (6 bases). V lost 2 bases, J lost 0 bases, and 11 bases lay in between. CDR3 size: 15 residues. The germline V gene encodes CDR1 MGHRA and CDR2 YSYEKL. CDR3 sequence reads: CASSQQAGLSYEQYF. The CDR3 coding sequence is TGCGCCAGCAGCCAACAAGCGGGTCTCTCCTACGAGCAGTACTTC.

The J gene is TRBJ2-1, the V gene TRBV6-5; 11 bases line up with TRBD2. This CDR3 contains 15 residues. Unmatched junction bases numbered 6, after V lost 6 bases and J lost 5 bases. In germline, CDR1 is MNHEY, CDR2 SVGAGI. Here the CDR3 reads CASSSGTSGHNEQFF. The DNA for the CDR3 is TGTGCCAGCAGCTCCGGGACTAGCGGCCACAATGAGCAGTTCTTC.